This note documents a single T cell receptor (beta chain) sequence. The record originates from a study of blood T cell repertoires in COVID-19. Across the whole study: Samples representing acute and convalescent COVID-19 were sourced from the United States, Italy and Spain.

Profiling relied on immunoSEQ multiplex PCR, and the TCRdb table lists in-frame clones only, not all of them. The repertoire holds about 250,000 clones, with 80% to 90% as singletons. The junction had 12 bases not matched to a gene; V was cut back by 6 bases and J by 1 base. CDR3 size: 17 residues. Germline V gene sequence: CDR1 KGHSH, CDR2 LQKENI. The sequence derives from a middle-aged woman who had been exposed to COVID-19. The chain employs TRBV18 and TRBJ1-3; TRBD1 matches at 7 bases. The source material was PBMCs or T cells enriched from blood (not recorded which). The CDR3 region has the DNA TGTGCCAGCTCCTATGAAAGGGGGCGAAATTCTGGAAACACCATATATTTT. It codes for CASSYERGRNSGNTIYF.